The rows below give T cell receptor beta chains drawn from one sample of a study of blood T cell repertoires in COVID-19. This table comes from immunoSEQ multiplex PCR, and its TCRdb copy is limited to in-frame clones, with some not included. The sample includes about 120,000 clones, over 80% seen only once; the top ten take 12%. The source material was peripheral blood. The receptor source for this set is a man aged 55-75 years with acute or convalescent COVID-19. The CDR3 runs from the conserved cysteine through the conserved F or W. The D gene is left open where the match is weak. The size of a clone is reported for some rows only, either as once, few or many, or as a class for expanded clones.

D	V	size	J	CDR3	DNA
.	TRBV20-1	.	TRBJ2-3	CSASVGSGTDTQYF	TGCAGTGCTAGTGTCGGGAGCGGCACAGATACGCAGTATTTT
TRBD2	TRBV7-9	.	TRBJ2-2	CASGRTSANTGELFF	TGTGCCAGCGGCCGGACTAGCGCCAACACCGGGGAGCTGTTTTTT
TRBD1	TRBV20-1	few	TRBJ1-5	CSASRQGAGQPQHF	TGCAGTGCTAGTCGACAGGGGGCAGGTCAGCCCCAGCATTTT
.	TRBV5-4	once	TRBJ2-2	CASRIDPGASTGELFF	TGTGCCAGCAGGATCGACCCAGGGGCCAGTACCGGGGAGCTGTTTTTT
TRBD2	TRBV30	.	TRBJ2-3	CAVSSGAGDTQYF	TGTGCCGTCTCTAGCGGAGCGGGGGATACGCAGTATTTT
.	TRBV2	.	TRBJ1-4	CASSEVGGEANEKLFF	TGTGCCAGCAGTGAAGTTGGGGGGGAGGCTAATGAAAAACTGTTTTTT
.	TRBV29-1	.	TRBJ1-2	CSVDGSRIGGYTF	TGCAGCGTTGATGGGTCTAGGATTGGTGGCTACACCTTC
.	TRBV5-1	.	TRBJ2-5	CASSQAGGYQETQYF	TGCGCCAGCAGCCAGGCCGGTGGTTACCAAGAGACCCAGTACTTC
TRBD1	TRBV28	.	TRBJ1-5	CASSSTGTRQPQHF	TGTGCCAGCAGTTCGACAGGGACTAGGCAGCCCCAGCATTTT
TRBD2	TRBV29-1	.	TRBJ2-1	CSVGGGLAGGRAEQFF	TGCAGCGTTGGCGGGGGACTAGCGGGAGGTAGAGCTGAGCAGTTCTTC
.	TRBV11-2	.	TRBJ1-1	CASSSQGGVNTEAFF	TGTGCCAGCAGCTCGCAGGGAGGGGTGAACACTGAAGCTTTCTTT
TRBD1	TRBV11-2	.	TRBJ2-3	CASSLGQYTDTQYF	TGTGCCAGCAGCTTGGGACAGTACACAGATACGCAGTATTTT
.	TRBV5-1	.	TRBJ1-1	CASSLDDRLANTEAFF	TGCGCCAGCAGCTTGGACGACAGGTTAGCGAACACTGAAGCTTTCTTT
TRBD1	TRBV3-1/TRBV3-2	.	TRBJ1-1	CASSHGQGTEAFF	TGTGCCAGCAGCCACGGACAGGGCACTGAAGCTTTCTTT
TRBD1	TRBV7-9	.	TRBJ1-1	CASGERTGGGSDEAFF	TGTGCCAGCGGCGAAAGGACAGGGGGAGGGTCGGATGAAGCTTTCTTT
.	TRBV29-1	few	TRBJ2-7	CSVEFGSSYEQYF	TGCAGCGTTGAATTCGGGAGCTCCTACGAGCAGTACTTC
.	TRBV5-1	.	TRBJ2-2	CASSFLSGSFTGELFF	TGCGCCAGCAGCTTCCTTAGCGGATCATTCACCGGGGAGCTGTTTTTT